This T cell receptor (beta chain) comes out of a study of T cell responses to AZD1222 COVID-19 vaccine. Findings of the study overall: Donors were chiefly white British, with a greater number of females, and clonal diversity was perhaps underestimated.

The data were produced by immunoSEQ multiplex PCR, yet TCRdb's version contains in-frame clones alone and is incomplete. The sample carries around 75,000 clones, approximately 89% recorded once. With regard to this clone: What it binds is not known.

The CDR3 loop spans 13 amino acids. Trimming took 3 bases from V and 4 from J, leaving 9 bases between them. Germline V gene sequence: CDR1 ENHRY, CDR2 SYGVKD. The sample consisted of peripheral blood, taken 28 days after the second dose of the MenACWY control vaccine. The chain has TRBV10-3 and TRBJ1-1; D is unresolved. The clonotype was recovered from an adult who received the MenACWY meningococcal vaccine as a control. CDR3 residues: CAISELSSTEAFF. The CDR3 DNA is TGTGCCATCAGTGAACTCTCGAGCACTGAAGCTTTCTTT.